This T cell receptor beta chain originates from a study of Ad26.COV2.S vaccination and SARS-CoV-2 variants. The assay was immunoSEQ multiplex PCR, and TCRdb's table has in-frame clones only and misses some. The sample gives approximately 300,000 clones, around four fifths of which show up once; 2% to 2.5% is in the top ten. The sample's treatment: 15 to 20 received Ad26.COV2.S at low or high dose, single or two shots; 5 received placebo; per-sample allocation not given. Day 63 after the first injection of vaccine or placebo was the sampling time. CDR3 length equals 15 residues. With V trimmed by 6 bases and J by 1 base, 5 bases remained unmatched. Germline V lookup: CDR1 LNHDA, CDR2 SQIVND (reference sequence).

The sample here was peripheral blood, taken in a trial of Ad26.COV2.S vaccine versus placebo. This clonotype was sampled from a person between 18 and 60 years old who received the Ad26.COV2.S COVID-19 vaccine or a placebo. The rearrangement joins TRBV19 to TRBJ2-5, with 10 bases that match TRBD2. CDR3 sequence (DNA): TGTGCCAGTAGCACCCTAGCGGGGGTCCAAGAGACCCAGTACTTC. Residues: CASSTLAGVQETQYF.